This T cell receptor beta chain was recorded in a study of monozygotic twins with inflammatory bowel disease (dated by TCRdb to between 2018 and 2021). Study-wide context: The complete study included around 30 monozygotic twin pairs: 19 IBD-discordant Danish pairs and nine German pairs, of which four were IBD-concordant and five were IBD-discordant. The search for disease-associated traits relied mainly on comparing, within discordant pairs, IBD patients with their genetically identical healthy co-twins. Each individual had, on average, about 151 000 unique TCRalpha sequences and 181 000 unique TCRbeta sequences available for analysis. The study at large found these results: Concordant and discordant twins showed no difference in repertoire similarity, possibly because of limited statistical power. The analysis was unable to tell apart different T cell subtypes. No single strong signal or clonotype linked to IBD turned up in the results, so the idea that one exists was not supported. IBD patients had lower TCRbeta repertoire diversity, measured by the inverse Simpson index, than their healthy co-twins. Because patients received different immunosuppressive treatments, the repertoires may have picked up extra background noise and variability between individuals. Compared with healthy twins, IBD patients shared fewer clonotypes with other individuals, and the difference was most pronounced in patients with signs of disease activity.

The protocol used for the library was 5' RACE. Each TCR library was prepared from 3,000 to 4,500 ng of total RNA. For each sample, cDNA synthesis with SMARTScribe reverse transcriptase was split into eight separate reactions. During cDNA synthesis, template switching introduced unique molecular identifiers that contained a 6-nucleotide sample barcode. Amplification of TCRalpha and TCRbeta cDNA involved two nested PCRs of 16 and 9 cycles, and each PCR was followed by bead purification. Before amplification, the cDNA was treated with uracil DNA-glycosylase and purified using the QIAquick PCR purification kit. The second PCR was the step at which Illumina TruSeq-compatible adapters and sample-specific barcodes were added. Library quality and concentration were checked on TapeStation and Qubit, and libraries were pooled at around 5.3 ng each. Sequencing of pooled libraries was carried out on an Illumina HiSeq2500 single-index Rapid Run using 2 x 100 bp reads and custom sequencing primers. For the original study's pipeline: MiGEC version 1.2.6 was used for UMI-based consensus assembly to correct PCR and sequencing errors. MiXCR version 2.1.1 was used for V(D)J alignment, clonotype assembly and CDR3 extraction. To normalise gene usage, clonotype sharing and MAIT/NKT TCR abundance, the analysis used the top 1000, 10 000 and 20 000 clonotypes per sample. Diversity was computed as the inverse Simpson index with the vegan R package after downsampling to 27 000 UMIs. Statistical testing used paired Mann-Whitney U tests on the discordant twin pairs and applied Benjamini-Hochberg correction for multiple testing. The reads underwent TCRdb reprocessing, giving one record for each CDR3 protein sequence and no DNA. These V and J calls derive from TCRdb rather than the authors' analysis. This sample's listing comprises some 400,000 distinct CDR3 sequences. Of the sample, about 2.6% falls within the top ten clones.

The CDR3 sequence holds 14 residues, the cysteine and phenylalanine included. No DNA is listed. For CDR1 and CDR2, the germline V gene lists SGHVS and FNYEAQ. From each donor, a 2.5 ml peripheral blood sample was drawn into PAXgene tubes and stored at -80 degrees C. Without any T cell sorting, total RNA was extracted from whole blood using the PAXgene blood miRNA kit on an automated QIAcube. Peripheral blood from monozygotic twin pairs who were concordant or discordant for inflammatory bowel disease underwent deep TCRalpha and TCRbeta repertoire profiling using unique molecular barcoding. Smoking habits were recorded for all twin pairs, with individuals classified as current, former or never smokers. About this clonotype: What this receptor recognizes is not known.

The rearranged segments are TRBV7-6 and TRBJ2-5. The receptor was isolated from a human donor with ulcerative colitis or Crohn's disease, or a healthy co-twin of an affected twin (not recorded which). Specimen: blood. The CDR3 amino acid sequence is: CASSLDTYQETQYF.